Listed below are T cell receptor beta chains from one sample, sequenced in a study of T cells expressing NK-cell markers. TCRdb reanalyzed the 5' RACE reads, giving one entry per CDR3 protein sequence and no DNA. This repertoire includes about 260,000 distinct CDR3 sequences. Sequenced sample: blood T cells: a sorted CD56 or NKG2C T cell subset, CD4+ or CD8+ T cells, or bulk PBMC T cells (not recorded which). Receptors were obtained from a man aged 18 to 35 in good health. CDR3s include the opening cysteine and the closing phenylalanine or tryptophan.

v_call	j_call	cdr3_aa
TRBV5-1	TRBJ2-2	CASSLVMVGTTGELFF
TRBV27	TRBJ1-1	CASSFLRADTEAFF
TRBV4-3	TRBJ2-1	CASSQATGTRIYEQFF
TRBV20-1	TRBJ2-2	CSAPKGLALTGELFF
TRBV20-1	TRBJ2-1	CSAPDRTSGANEQFF
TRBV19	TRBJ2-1	CASLQKRGNEQFF
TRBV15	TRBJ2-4	CATRKAGAQENIQYF
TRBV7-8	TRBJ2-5	CASSLARRIGLAGRETQYF
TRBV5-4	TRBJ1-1	CASSLGRQTEAFF
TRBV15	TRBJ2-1	CATSEREGGGNEQFF
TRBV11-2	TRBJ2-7	CASRTGTTTYEQYF
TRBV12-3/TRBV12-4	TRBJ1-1	CASRLNRDSNTEAFF
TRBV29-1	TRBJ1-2	CSVVTTTGLGGFGYTF
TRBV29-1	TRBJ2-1	CSVDFSQGPYNEQFF
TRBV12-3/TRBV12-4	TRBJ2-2	CASSLVKLRFGELFF
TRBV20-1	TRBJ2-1	CSARSGGPYNEQFF
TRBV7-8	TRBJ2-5	CASSLGQGPKTQYF
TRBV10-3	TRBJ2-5	CAISEPHTGTARTQYF
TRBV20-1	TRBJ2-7	CSAGPSPKSGEQYF
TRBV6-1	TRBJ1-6	CASGQGVDSPLHF
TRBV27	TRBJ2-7	CASSPQAGLADSYEQYF
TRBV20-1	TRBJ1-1	CSARGLESQAFF
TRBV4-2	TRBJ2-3	CASSQEGTGALGFTDTQYF
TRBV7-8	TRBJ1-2	CASSAGQGVSGGYTF
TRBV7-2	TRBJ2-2	CASSTSGRKPGELFF
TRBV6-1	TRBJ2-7	CASRSGLWDAEQYF
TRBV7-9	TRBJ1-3	CASSDRVAGNTIYF
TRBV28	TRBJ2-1	CASSLQRGPNEQFF
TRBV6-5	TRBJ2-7	CASSYSKSSYEQYF
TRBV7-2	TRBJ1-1	CASSLRAREEAFF
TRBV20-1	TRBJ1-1	CSWGQASNTEAFF
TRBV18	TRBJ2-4	CASSLMIGSENIQYF
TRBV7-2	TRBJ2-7	CASSFNKGYEQYF
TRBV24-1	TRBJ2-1	CATSDRQGPYNEQFF
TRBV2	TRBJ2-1	CASSTAGTGSNEQFF
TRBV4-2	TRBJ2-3	CASSHRDTQYF
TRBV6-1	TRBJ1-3	CASSDRGLGNTIYF
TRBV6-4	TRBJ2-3	CASSGGGNTQYF
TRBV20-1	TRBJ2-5	CSAKTAIATQYF
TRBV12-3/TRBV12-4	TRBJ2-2	CASSKGTPGELFF
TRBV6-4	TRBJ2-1	CASSEFAHNEQFF
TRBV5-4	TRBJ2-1	CASSLGGLVSNEQFF
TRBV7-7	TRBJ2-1	CASSLGTSGRLGNEQFF
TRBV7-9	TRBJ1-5	CASSLGAAQGNQPQHF
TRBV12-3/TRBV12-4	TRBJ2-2	CASSSSFNTGELFF
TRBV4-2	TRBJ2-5	CASSQGGSRREETQYF
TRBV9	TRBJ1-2	CASSVLGQGRDGYTF
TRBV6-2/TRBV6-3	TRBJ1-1	CASSYLTGVNTEAFF
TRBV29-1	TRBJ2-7	CSVYSGGGPDEQYF
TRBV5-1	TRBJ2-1	CASSLDRVNVNEQFF
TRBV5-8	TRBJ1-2	CASSLDREGFAGYTF
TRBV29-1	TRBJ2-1	CSVEDFLRGTDNEQFF
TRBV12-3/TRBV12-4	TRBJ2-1	CASSFAARANEQFF
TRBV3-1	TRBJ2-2	CASSQEPRDALKGELFF
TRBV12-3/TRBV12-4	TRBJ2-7	CASTDRASYEQYF
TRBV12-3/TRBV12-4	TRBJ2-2	CASSLWRDVTGELFF
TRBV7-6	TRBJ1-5	CASSGTDSNQPQHF
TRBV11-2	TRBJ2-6	CASSLVLTSSSGANVLTF
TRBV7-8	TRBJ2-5	CASSLGRQGSETQYF
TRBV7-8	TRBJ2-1	CASLEGLGHSEQFF